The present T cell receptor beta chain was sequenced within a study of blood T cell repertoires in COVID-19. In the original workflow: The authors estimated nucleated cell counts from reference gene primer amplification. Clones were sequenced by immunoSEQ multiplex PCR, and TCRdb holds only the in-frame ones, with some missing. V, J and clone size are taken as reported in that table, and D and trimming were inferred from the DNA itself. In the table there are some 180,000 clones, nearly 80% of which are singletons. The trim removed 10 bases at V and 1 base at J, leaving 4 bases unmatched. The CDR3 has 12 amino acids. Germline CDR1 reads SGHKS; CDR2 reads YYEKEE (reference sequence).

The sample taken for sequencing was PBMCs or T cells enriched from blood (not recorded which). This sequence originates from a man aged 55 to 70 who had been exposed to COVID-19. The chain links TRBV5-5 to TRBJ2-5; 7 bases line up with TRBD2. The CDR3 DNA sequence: TGTGCCTGCGGGGGACTCCAAGAGACCCAGTACTTC. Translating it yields CACGGLQETQYF.